Detailed here is one T cell receptor beta chain. Antigen unknown. TCRdb reprocessed the 5' RACE reads; each CDR3 protein has one entry and no DNA is given. Recorded for this sample: approximately 120,000 distinct CDR3 sequences. The data were taken from a study of monozygotic twins with inflammatory bowel disease. The CDR3 runs to 12 residues. The V gene's germline CDR1 is MNHNY and CDR2 SVGAGI (reference sequence). Study-wide findings and caveats: In the analysis, different T cell subtypes could not be told apart. On the inverse Simpson index, IBD patients scored lower for TCRbeta diversity than healthy co-twins.

J is TRBJ2-1 and V is TRBV6-6; TCRdb's D call of TRBD2 is untestable without DNA. The clonotype comes from a human donor with ulcerative colitis or Crohn's disease, or a healthy co-twin of an affected twin (not recorded which). Material: blood. The CDR3 protein is CASSRDSEEQFF.